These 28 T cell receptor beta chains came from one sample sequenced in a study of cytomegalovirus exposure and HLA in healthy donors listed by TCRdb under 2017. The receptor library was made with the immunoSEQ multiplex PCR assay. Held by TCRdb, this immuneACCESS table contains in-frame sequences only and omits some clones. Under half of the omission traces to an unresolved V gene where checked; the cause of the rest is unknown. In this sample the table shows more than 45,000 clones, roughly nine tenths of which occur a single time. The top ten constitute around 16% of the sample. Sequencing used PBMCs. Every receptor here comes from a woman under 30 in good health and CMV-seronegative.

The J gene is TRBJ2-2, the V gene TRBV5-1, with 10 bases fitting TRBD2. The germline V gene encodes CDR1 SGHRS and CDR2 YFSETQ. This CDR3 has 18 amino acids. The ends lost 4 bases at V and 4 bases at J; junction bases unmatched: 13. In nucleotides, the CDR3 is TGCGCCAGCAGCCCCCGGGTAGCGGGGGGCCGGGGCACCGGGGAGCTGTTTTTT. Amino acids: CASSPRVAGGRGTGELFF.

The CDR3 sequence is CASRPPPGYFYGYTF. The DNA of the CDR3 is TGTGCCAGTAGGCCCCCGCCAGGTTACTTCTATGGCTACACCTTC. The chain carries TRBV19 and TRBJ1-2; D ambiguous. The germline V gene has CDR1 LNHDA and CDR2 SQIVND (reference sequence). The CDR3 contains 15 residues. Trimming stripped 6 bases from V and 4 bases from J, with 18 bases between.

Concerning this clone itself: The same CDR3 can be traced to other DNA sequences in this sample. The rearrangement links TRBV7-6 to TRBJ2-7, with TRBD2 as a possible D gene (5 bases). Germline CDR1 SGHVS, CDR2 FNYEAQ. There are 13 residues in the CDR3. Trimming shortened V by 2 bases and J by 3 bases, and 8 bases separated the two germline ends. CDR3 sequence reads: CASSLNEGYEQYF. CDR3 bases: TGTGCCAGCAGCTTAAATGAGGGCTACGAGCAGTACTTC.

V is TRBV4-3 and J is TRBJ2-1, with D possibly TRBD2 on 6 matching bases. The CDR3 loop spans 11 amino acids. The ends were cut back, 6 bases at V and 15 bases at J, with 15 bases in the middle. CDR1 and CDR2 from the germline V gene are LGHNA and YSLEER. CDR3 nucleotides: TGCGCCAGCAGTTCCGGGGGAAGGGTGTTCTTC. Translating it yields CASSSGGRVFF.

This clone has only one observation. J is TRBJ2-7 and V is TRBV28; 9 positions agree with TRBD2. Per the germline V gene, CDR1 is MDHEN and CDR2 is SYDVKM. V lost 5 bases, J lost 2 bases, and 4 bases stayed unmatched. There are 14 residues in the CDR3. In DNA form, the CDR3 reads TGTGCCAGCAGTGTAGCGGGGGAGGCCTACGAGCAGTACTTC. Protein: CASSVAGEAYEQYF.

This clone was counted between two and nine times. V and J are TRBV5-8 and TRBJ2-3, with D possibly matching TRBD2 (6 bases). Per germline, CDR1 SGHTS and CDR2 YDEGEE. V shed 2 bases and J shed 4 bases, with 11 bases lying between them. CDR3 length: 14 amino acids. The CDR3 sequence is CASSLIGGSDTQYF. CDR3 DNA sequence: TGTGCCAGCAGCTTAATTGGGGGGTCAGATACGCAGTATTTT.

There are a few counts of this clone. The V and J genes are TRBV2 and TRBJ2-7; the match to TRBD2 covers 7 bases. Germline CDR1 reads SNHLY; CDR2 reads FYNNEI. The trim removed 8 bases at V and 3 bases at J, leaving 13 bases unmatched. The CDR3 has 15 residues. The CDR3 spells CASQVAREANYEQYF. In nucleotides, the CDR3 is TGTGCCAGCCAAGTAGCCCGGGAGGCCAACTACGAGCAGTACTTC.

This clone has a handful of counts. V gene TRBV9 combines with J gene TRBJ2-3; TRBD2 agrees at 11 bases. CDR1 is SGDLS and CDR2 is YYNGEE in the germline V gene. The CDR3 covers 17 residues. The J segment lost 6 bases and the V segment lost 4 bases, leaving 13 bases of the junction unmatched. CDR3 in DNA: TGTGCCAGCAGCCCATCTGCTAGCGGGAGGATTTCCGATACGCAGTATTTT. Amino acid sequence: CASSPSASGRISDTQYF.

The CDR3 protein is CASGSPGLNYEQYF. Written as DNA, the CDR3 is TGTGCCAGCGGAAGCCCAGGTCTCAACTACGAGCAGTACTTC. The V call is TRBV2, the J call TRBJ2-7; D unresolved. Germline V gives CDR1 SNHLY, CDR2 FYNNEI. This CDR3 region has 14 residues. With 8 bases removed from V and 3 bases from J, the gap between germline ends came to 17 bases.

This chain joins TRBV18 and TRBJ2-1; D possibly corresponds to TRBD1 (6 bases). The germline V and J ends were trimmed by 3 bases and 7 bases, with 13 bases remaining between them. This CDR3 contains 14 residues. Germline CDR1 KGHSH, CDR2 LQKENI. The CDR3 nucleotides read TGTGCCAGCTCACCCGGGACAATAGGGAATGAGCAGTTCTTC. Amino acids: CASSPGTIGNEQFF.

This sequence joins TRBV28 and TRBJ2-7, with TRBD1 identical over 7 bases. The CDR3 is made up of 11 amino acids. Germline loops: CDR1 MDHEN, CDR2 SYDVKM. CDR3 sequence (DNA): TGTGCGACAGGGCCCATCTACGAGCAGTACTTC. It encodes CATGPIYEQYF.

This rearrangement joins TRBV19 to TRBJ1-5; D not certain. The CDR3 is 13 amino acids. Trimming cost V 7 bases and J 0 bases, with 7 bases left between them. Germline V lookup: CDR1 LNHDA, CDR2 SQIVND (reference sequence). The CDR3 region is CASTTFSNQPQHF. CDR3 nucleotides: TGTGCCAGTACTACCTTTAGCAATCAGCCCCAGCATTTT.

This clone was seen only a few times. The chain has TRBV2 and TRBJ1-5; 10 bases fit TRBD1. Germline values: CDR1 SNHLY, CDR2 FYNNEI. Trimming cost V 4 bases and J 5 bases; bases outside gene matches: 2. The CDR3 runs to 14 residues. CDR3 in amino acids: CASSAGTGDQPQHF. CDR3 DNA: TGTGCCAGCAGTGCGGGGACAGGGGATCAGCCCCAGCATTTT.

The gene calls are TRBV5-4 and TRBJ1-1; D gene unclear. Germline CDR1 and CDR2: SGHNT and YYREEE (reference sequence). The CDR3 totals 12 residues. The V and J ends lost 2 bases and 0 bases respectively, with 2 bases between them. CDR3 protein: CASSFMNTEAFF. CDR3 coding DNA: TGTGCCAGCAGCTTTATGAACACTGAAGCTTTCTTT.

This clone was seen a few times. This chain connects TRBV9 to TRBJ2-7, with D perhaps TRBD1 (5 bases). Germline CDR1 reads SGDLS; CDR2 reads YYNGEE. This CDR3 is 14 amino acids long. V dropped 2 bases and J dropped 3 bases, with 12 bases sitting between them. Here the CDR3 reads CASSVAAQGYEQYF. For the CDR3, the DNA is TGTGCCAGCAGCGTCGCCGCCCAGGGCTACGAGCAGTACTTC.

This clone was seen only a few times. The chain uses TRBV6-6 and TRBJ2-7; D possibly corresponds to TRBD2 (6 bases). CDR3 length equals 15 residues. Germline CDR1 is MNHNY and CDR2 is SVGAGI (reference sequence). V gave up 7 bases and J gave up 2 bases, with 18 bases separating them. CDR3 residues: CASIGSLAYPYEQYF. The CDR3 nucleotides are TGTGCCAGCATCGGTTCCCTAGCGTACCCCTACGAGCAGTACTTC.

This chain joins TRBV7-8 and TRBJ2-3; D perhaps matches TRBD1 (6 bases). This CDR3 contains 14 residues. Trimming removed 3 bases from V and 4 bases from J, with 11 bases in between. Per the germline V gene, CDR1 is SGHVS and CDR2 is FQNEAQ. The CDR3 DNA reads TGTGCCAGCAGCTTGGGGACATCGGCAGATACGCAGTATTTT. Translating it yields CASSLGTSADTQYF.

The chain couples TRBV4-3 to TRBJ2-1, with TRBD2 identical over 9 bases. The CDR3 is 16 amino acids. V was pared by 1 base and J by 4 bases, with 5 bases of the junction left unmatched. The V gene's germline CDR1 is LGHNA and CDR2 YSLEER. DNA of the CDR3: TGCGCCAGCAGCCAAGCTGGTAGCGGGGGATACAATGAGCAGTTCTTC. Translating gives CASSQAGSGGYNEQFF.

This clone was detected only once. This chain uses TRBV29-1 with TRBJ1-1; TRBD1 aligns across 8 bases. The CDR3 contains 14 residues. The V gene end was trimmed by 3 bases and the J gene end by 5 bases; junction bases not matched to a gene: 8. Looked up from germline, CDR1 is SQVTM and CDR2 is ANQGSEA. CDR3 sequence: CSVDSGGRGTEAFF. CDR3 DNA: TGCAGCGTTGATTCAGGGGGCAGGGGGACTGAAGCTTTCTTT.

CDR3 amino acids: CAISAGARTQYF. The DNA of the CDR3 is TGTGCCATCAGCGCAGGGGCGAGGACCCAGTACTTC. V gene TRBV10-3 combines with J gene TRBJ2-5; D possibly corresponds to TRBD1 (6 bases). Trimming pared 6 bases from V and 7 bases from J, leaving 12 bases between. The CDR3 totals 12 residues. Germline V lookup: CDR1 ENHRY, CDR2 SYGVKD.

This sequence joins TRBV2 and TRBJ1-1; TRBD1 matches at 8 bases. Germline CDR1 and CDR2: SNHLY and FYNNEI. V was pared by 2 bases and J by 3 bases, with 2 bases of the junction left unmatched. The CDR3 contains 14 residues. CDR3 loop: CASSERTGYTEAFF. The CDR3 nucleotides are TGTGCCAGCAGTGAAAGGACAGGGTACACTGAAGCTTTCTTT.

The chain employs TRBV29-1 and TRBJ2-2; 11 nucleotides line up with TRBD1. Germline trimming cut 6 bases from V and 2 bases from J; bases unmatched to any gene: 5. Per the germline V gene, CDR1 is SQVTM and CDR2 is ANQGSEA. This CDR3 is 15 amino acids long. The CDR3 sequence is CSVDRGPKNTGELFF. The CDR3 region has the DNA TGCAGCGTGGACAGGGGGCCGAAAAACACCGGGGAGCTGTTTTTT.

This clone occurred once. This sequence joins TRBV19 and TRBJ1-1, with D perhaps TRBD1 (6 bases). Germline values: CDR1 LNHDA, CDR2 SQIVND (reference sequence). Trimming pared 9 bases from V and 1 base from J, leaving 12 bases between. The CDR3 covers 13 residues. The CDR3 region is CASGTGSNTEAFF. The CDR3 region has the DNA TGTGCCAGCGGAACAGGGTCGAACACTGAAGCTTTCTTT.

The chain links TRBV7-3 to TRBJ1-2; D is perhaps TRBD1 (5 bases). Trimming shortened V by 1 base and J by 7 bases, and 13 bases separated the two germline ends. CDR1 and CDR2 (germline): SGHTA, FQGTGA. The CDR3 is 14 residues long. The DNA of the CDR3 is TGTGCCAGCAGCTTAAACCCGGGGGGAGCTGGCTACACCTTC. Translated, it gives CASSLNPGGAGYTF. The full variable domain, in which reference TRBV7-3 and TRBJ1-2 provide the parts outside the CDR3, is GAGVSQTPSNKVTEKGKYVELRCDPISGHTALYWYRQSLGQGPEFLIYFQGTGAADDSGLPNDRFFAVRPEGSVSTLKIQRTERGDSAVYLCASSLNPGGAGYTFGSGTRLTVV.

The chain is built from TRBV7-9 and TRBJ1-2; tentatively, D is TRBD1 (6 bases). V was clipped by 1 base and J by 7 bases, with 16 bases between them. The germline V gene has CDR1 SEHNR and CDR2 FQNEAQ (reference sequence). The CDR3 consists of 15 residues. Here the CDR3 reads CASSLGGGSYSGYTF. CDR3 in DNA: TGTGCCAGCAGCTTAGGTGGGGGCTCTTACAGTGGCTACACCTTC.

CDR3 region: CASTWGDGYNEQFF. CDR3 coding DNA: TGTGCCAGTACTTGGGGGGACGGCTACAATGAGCAGTTCTTC. This chain connects TRBV19 to TRBJ2-1; D might be TRBD2 (6 bases). Germline V gene data show CDR1 as LNHDA and CDR2 as SQIVND (reference sequence). Trimming removed 7 bases from V and 3 bases from J, with 13 bases in between. The CDR3 totals 14 residues.

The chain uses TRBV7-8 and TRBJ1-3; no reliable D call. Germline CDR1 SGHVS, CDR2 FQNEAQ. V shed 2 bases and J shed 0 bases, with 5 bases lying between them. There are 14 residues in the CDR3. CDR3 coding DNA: TGTGCCAGCAGCTTATCCCGCTCTGGAAACACCATATATTTT. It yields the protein CASSLSRSGNTIYF.

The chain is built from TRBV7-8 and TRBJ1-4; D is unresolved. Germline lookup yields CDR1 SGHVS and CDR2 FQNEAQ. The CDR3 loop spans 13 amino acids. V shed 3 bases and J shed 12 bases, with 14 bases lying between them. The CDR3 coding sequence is TGTGCCAGCAGCTTCGGCGGCCGTGAGGAACTGTTTTTT. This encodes CASSFGGREELFF. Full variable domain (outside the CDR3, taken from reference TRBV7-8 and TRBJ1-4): GAGVSQSPRYKVAKRGQDVALRCDPISGHVSLFWYQQALGQGPEFLTYFQNEAQLDKSGLPSDRFFAERPEGSVSTLKIQRTQQEDSAVYLCASSFGGREELFFGSGTQLSVL.